The source of this T cell receptor beta chain is a study of technical replicates of blood from four donors. Germline V gene lookup returns CDR1 SGHDT and CDR2 YYEEEE. This CDR3 is built from 16 residues. The trim removed 2 bases at V and 7 bases at J, leaving 6 bases unmatched. The protocol was immunoSEQ multiplex PCR, while the TCRdb copy is restricted to in-frame clones and leaves out a portion. The repertoire consists of some 87,000 clones, with 85% to 95% occurring once and the leading ten covering around 0.38%. This sequence joins TRBV5-6 and TRBJ2-1; 13 nucleotides align to TRBD2. The sequenced material came from T cells isolated from PBMCs. This receptor was taken from a human donor in good health. This CDR3 is CASSFGLAGAFNEQFF. CDR3 bases: TGTGCCAGCAGCTTCGGACTAGCGGGAGCCTTTAATGAGCAGTTCTTC.